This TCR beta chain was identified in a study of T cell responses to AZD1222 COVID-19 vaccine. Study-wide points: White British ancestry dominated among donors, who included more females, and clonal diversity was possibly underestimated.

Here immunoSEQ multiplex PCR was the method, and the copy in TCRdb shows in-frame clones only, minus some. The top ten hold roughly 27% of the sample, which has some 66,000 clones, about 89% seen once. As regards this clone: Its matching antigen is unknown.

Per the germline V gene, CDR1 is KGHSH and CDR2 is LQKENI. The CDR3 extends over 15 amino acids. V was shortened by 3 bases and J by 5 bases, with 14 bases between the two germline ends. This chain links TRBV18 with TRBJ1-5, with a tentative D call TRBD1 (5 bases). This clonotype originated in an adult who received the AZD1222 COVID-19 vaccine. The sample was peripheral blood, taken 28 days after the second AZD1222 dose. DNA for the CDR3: TGTGCCAGCTCACCGGCAGGGCGTCTCGATCAGCCCCAGCATTTT. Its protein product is CASSPAGRLDQPQHF.